The 16 T cell receptor beta chains below all came from one sample that was sequenced in a study of shared clonotypes between healthy human individuals. Produced via immunoSEQ multiplex PCR; TCRdb's table is partial and in-frame only. The sample gives approximately 2,300,000 clones, under 95% of which show up once; approximately 0.4% is in the top ten. What was sequenced was naive CD4+ T cells from PBMCs. The subset here: CD45RA+ positively selected. The receptors originated from a man between 18 and 29 years old in good health. Some clones in this sample may be carry-over from other donors' samples.

The chain couples TRBV6-1 to TRBJ2-5; 12 bases are a match to TRBD1. This CDR3 spans 16 amino acids. Germline trimming cut 4 bases from V and 7 bases from J; bases unmatched to any gene: 10. CDR1 is MNHNS, CDR2 SASEGT, per germline. This CDR3 is CASSGQGTGGLVTQYF. The CDR3 DNA reads TGTGCCAGCAGTGGACAGGGGACAGGGGGCTTAGTGACCCAGTACTTC.

CDR3 amino acids: CASSSGTTLYTDTQYF. The CDR3 region has the DNA TGCGCCAGCAGCTCCGGGACAACCCTATACACAGATACGCAGTATTTT. The rearrangement joins TRBV5-1 to TRBJ2-3; D is possibly TRBD1 (6 bases). The germline V and J ends were trimmed by 3 bases and 2 bases, with 16 bases remaining between them. The CDR3 totals 16 residues. The germline V gene encodes CDR1 SGHRS and CDR2 YFSETQ.

This chain connects TRBV7-3 to TRBJ2-2; 14 positions match TRBD2. This CDR3 region has 18 residues. Losses at the gene ends were 0 bases for V and 4 bases for J; bases not matched to a gene: 4. Germline-derived CDR1 and CDR2 are SGHTA and FQGTGA. DNA for the CDR3: TGTGCCAGCAGCTTAACTGGGACTAGCGGGAGTGGCACCGGGGAGCTGTTTTTT. Its translation: CASSLTGTSGSGTGELFF.

The chain employs TRBV5-1 and TRBJ1-1; unclear D gene. V was shortened by 4 bases and J by 1 base, with 23 bases between the two germline ends. The length of the CDR3 is 18 residues. Germline CDR1 SGHRS, CDR2 YFSETQ. The CDR3 DNA reads as TGCGCCAGCAGCCCTACCCTTGGGGTTTCCGCCAAGAACACTGAAGCTTTCTTT. This encodes CASSPTLGVSAKNTEAFF.

This clone was picked up a small number of times. The chain uses TRBV2 and TRBJ1-5; no clear D gene. The V end was cut by 5 bases, the J end by 7 bases, with 15 bases between. Germline assignment: CDR1 SNHLY and CDR2 FYNNEI. The CDR3 runs 14 residues. The CDR3 DNA sequence: TGTGCCAGCAGTAAGGAGGCTGTGGGGCAGCCCCAGCATTTT. This sequence encodes CASSKEAVGQPQHF.

With regard to this clone: Other DNA sequences within the sample encode an identical CDR3. The chain links TRBV28 to TRBJ2-7; D is unresolved. This CDR3 region has 13 residues. Germline V lookup: CDR1 MDHEN, CDR2 SYDVKM. The V end lost 2 bases, the J end lost 1 base, and 6 bases lay between the germline ends. The CDR3 DNA reads TGTGCCAGCAGTTTACCACCTTCCTACGAGCAGTACTTC. Amino acid sequence: CASSLPPSYEQYF. Filled out from reference TRBV28 and TRBJ2-7, the complete variable domain reads DVKVTQSSRYLVKRTGEKVFLECVQDMDHENMFWYRQDPGLGLRLIYFSYDVKMKEKGDIPEGYSVSREKKERFSLILESASTNQTSMYLCASSLPPSYEQYFGPGTRLTVT.

A remark on this clone: Different DNA sequences within this sample yield the same CDR3. The rearrangement links TRBV5-1 to TRBJ2-7; the D call may be TRBD1 or TRBD2 (5 bases each). Germline V CDR1 and CDR2: SGHRS, YFSETQ. The length of the CDR3 is 15 residues. The germline V and J ends were trimmed by 0 bases and 2 bases, with 12 bases remaining between them. CDR3 DNA sequence: TGCGCCAGCAGCTTGGAAGGGACGGCCACCTACGAGCAGTACTTC. Its translation: CASSLEGTATYEQYF.

The rearrangement links TRBV4-3 to TRBJ2-7; 9 bases are shared with TRBD1. There are 14 residues in the CDR3. J lost 2 bases, V lost 2 bases, and 1 base had no gene match. Germline V gene sequence: CDR1 LGHNA, CDR2 YSLEER. The CDR3 nucleotides are TGCGCCAGCAGCCAAAGGACAGGGGCCTACGAGCAGTACTTC. Amino acids: CASSQRTGAYEQYF.

This clone is a singleton in its sample. This sequence joins TRBV7-8 and TRBJ2-1, with 11 bases matching TRBD2. Losses at the gene ends were 5 bases for V and 7 bases for J; bases not matched to a gene: 10. CDR3 length: 16 residues. Germline V lookup: CDR1 SGHVS, CDR2 FQNEAQ. CDR3 region: CASSRRVTSGINEQFF. For the CDR3, the DNA is TGTGCCAGCAGCAGGAGGGTGACTAGCGGGATAAATGAGCAGTTCTTC.

This clone was seen once. This chain uses TRBV28 with TRBJ1-1; 9 positions agree with TRBD1. Germline CDR1 is MDHEN and CDR2 is SYDVKM. The CDR3 loop spans 14 amino acids. J gave up 11 bases and V 2 bases, and 9 bases lay outside the gene matches. The CDR3 region has the DNA TGTGCCAGCAGTTTAGGGAGGACAGGGGATCAGGCTTTCTTT. This codes for CASSLGRTGDQAFF.

The chain recombines TRBV5-1 with TRBJ2-3; 7 nucleotides align to TRBD1. Germline V gives CDR1 SGHRS, CDR2 YFSETQ. After removal of 4 bases from V and 3 bases from J, the junction contained 5 bases not matched to a gene. The CDR3 sequence is 14 residues long. The CDR3: CASSPGQETDTQYF. Here the CDR3 DNA reads TGCGCCAGCAGCCCTGGACAGGAGACAGATACGCAGTATTTT.

The chain couples TRBV27 to TRBJ1-6; 7 bases fit TRBD1. Germline-derived CDR1 and CDR2 are MNHEY and SMNVEV (reference sequence). This CDR3 comprises 16 residues. J was trimmed by 1 base and V by 6 bases; bases with no gene match: 6. As DNA, the CDR3 is TGTGCCAGCAGGCCAAAGGGGGCTTCCTATAATTCACCCCTCCACTTT. Its translation: CASRPKGASYNSPLHF.

The CDR3 region is CASSPHDLNTEAFF. The CDR3 DNA sequence: TGCGCCAGTAGTCCCCACGACCTGAACACTGAAGCTTTCTTT. V usage is TRBV5-1 and J usage is TRBJ1-1; D remains ambiguous. The germline V gene has CDR1 SGHRS and CDR2 YFSETQ. V lost 8 bases, J lost 0 bases, and 14 bases lay in between. There are 14 residues in the CDR3.

The chain combines TRBV5-1 with TRBJ2-5, with D uncertain. The CDR3 length is 15 residues. CDR1 SGHRS and CDR2 YFSETQ come from the germline V gene. The V end was cut by 0 bases, the J end by 3 bases, with 12 bases between. CDR3 nucleotide sequence: TGCGCCAGCAGCTTGGGGGTGACGTTGGAAGAGACCCAGTACTTC. This gives the protein CASSLGVTLEETQYF.

The chain employs TRBV29-1 and TRBJ2-5, with TRBD2 identical over 7 bases. The length of the CDR3 is 14 residues. V dropped 4 bases and J dropped 0; count of bases not matched to a gene: 5. Germline-derived CDR1 and CDR2 are SQVTM and ANQGSEA. The DNA for the CDR3 is TGCAGCGTTGTTGGCGGGGGAAACCAAGAGACCCAGTACTTC. Its translation is CSVVGGGNQETQYF.

A remark on this clone: The same CDR3 is also encoded by other DNA sequences in this sample. This rearrangement joins TRBV11-2 to TRBJ2-3; D is unclear. Germline values: CDR1 SGHAT, CDR2 FQNNGV. This CDR3 is built from 13 residues. V was trimmed by 0 bases and J by 3 bases, leaving 4 bases between them. In DNA form, the CDR3 reads TGTGCCAGCAGCTTAGAACGAACAGATACGCAGTATTTT. Translating it yields CASSLERTDTQYF.